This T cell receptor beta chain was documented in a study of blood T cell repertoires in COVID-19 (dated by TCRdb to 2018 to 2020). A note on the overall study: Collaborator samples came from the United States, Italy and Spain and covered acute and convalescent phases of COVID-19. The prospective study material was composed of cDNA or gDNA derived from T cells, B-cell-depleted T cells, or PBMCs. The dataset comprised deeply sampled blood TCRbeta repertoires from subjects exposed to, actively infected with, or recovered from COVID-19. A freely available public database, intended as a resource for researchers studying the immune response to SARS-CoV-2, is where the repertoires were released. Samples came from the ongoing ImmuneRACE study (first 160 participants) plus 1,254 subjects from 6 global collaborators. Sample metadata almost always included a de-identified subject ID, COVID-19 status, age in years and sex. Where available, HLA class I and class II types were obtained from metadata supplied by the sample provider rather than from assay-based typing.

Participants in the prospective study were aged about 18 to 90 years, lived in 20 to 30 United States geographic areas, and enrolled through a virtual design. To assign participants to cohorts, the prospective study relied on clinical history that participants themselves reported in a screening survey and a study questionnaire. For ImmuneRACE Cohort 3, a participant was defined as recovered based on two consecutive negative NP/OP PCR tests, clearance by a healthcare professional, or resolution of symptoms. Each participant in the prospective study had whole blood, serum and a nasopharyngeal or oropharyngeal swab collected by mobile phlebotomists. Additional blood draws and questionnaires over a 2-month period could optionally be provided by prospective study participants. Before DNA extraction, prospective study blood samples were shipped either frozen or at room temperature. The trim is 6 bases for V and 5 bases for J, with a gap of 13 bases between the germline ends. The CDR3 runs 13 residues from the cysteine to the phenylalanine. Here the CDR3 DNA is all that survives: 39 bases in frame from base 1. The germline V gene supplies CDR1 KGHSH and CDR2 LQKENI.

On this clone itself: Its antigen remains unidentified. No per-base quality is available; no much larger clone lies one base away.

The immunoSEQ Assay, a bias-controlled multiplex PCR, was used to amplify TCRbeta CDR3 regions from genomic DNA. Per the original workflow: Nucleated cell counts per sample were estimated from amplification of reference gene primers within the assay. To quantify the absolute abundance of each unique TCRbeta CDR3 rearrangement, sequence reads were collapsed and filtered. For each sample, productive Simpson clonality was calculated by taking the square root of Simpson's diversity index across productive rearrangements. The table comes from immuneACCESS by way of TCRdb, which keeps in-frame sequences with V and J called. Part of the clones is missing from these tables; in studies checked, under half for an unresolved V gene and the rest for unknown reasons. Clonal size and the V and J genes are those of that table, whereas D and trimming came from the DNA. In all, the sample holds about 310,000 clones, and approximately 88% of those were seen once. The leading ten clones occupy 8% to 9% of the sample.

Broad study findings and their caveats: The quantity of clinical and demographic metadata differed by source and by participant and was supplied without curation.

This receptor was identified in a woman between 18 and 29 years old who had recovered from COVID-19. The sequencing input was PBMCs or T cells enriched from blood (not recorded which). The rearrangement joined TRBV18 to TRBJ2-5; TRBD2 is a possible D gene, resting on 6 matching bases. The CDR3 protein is CASSPLREETQYF. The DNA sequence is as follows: TGTGCCAGCTCGCCCCTTCGGGAGGAGACCCAGTACTTC.